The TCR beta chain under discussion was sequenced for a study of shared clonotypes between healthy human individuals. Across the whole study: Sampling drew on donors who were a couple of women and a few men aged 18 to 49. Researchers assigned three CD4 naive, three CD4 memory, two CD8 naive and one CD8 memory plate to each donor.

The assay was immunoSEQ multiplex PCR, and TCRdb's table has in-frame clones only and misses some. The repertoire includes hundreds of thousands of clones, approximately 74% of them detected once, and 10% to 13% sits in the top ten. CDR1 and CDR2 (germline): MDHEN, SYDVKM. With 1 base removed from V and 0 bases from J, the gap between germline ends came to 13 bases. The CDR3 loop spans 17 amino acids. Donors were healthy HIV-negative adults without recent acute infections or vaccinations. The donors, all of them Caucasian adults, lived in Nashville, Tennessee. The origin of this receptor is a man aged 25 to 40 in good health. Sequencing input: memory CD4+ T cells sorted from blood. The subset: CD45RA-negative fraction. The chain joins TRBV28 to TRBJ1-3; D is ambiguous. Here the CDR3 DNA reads TGTGCCAGCAGTTTATATGGCGGAGGGCGCTCTGGAAACACCATATATTTT. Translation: CASSLYGGGRSGNTIYF.